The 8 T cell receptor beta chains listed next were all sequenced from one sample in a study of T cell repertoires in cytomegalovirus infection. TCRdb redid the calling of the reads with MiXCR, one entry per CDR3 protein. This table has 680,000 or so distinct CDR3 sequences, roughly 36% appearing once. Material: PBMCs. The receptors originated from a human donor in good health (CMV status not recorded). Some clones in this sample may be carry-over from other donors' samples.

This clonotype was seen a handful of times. CDR3 nucleotides: TGCAGTGCTAGAGCGGACAGGGAAGATGAAAAACTGTTTTTT. Its protein is CSARADREDEKLFF. The chain links TRBV20-1 to TRBJ1-4; 8 bases map to TRBD1. V shed 1 base and J 6 bases; nucleotides not matched to a gene: 4. Germline V CDR1 and CDR2: DFQATT, SNEGSKA (reference sequence). This CDR3 contains 14 residues.

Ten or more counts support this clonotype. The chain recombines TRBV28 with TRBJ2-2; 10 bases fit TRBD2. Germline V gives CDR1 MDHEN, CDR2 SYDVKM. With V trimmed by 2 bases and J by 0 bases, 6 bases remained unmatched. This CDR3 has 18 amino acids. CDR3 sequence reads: CASSLRTSGLTNTGELFF. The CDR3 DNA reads TGTGCCAGCAGTTTAAGGACTAGCGGACTAACGAACACCGGGGAGCTGTTTTTT.

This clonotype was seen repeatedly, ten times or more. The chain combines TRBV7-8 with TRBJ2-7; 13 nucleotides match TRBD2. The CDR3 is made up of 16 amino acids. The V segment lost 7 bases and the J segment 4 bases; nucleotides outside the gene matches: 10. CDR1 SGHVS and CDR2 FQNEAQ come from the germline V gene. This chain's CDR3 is CASIPPGLAGEYEQYF. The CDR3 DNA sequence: TGTGCCAGCATACCCCCCGGACTAGCGGGGGAGTACGAGCAGTACTTC.

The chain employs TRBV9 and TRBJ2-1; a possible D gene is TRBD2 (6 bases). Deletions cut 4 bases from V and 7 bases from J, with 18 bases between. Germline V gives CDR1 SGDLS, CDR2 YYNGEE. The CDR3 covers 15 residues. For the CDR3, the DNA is TGTGCCAGCAGCCTGGGGGGACTGTTAGAGAATGAGCAGTTCTTC. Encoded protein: CASSLGGLLENEQFF.

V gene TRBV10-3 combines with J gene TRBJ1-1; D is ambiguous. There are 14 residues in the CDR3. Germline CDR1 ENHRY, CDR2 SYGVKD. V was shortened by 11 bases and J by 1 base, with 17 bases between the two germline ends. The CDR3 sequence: CALRKGRENTEAFF. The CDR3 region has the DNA TGTGCCCTTCGGAAGGGTCGGGAGAACACTGAAGCTTTCTTT.

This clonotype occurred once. CDR3 in DNA: TGTGCCAGCAGAAAGGGGAACACTGAAGCTTTCTTT. This sequence encodes CASRKGNTEAFF. The chain employs TRBV27 and TRBJ1-1; D is undetermined. V was pared by 6 bases and J by 1 base, with 6 bases between. This CDR3 spans 12 amino acids. In germline, CDR1 is MNHEY, CDR2 SMNVEV (reference sequence).

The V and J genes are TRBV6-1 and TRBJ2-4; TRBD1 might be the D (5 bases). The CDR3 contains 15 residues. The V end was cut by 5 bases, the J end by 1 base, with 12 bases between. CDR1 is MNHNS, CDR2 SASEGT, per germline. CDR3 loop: CASSTTAWAKNIQYF. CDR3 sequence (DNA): TGTGCCAGCAGTACGACAGCCTGGGCCAAAAACATTCAGTACTTC.

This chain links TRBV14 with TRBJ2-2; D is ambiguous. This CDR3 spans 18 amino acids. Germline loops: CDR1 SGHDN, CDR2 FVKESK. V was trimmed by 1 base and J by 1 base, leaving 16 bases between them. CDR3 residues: CASSQGFIRDLNTGELFF. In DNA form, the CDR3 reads TGTGCCAGCAGCCAAGGGTTTATTCGCGATTTGAACACCGGGGAGCTGTTTTTT.